There are many counts of the clone carrying this T cell receptor (beta chain). CDR1 LNHDA and CDR2 SQIVND come from the germline V gene (reference sequence). CDR3 length equals 12 residues. These data belong to a study of response to subunit inactivated influenza vaccine. TCRdb reprocessed the RT-PCR reads via MiXCR and lists one record per CDR3 protein. The sample lists 150,000 to 200,000 distinct CDR3 sequences, roughly 12% occurring once. These data also formed part of another study, on T cells expressing NK-cell markers. That work contributes: With UMIs, 5'RACE template switching was used to make TCR beta cDNA. A range of about 1.0-8% of CD8+ T cells consisted of dominant NKG2C+ clonotypes in roughly 6 donors.

Sequenced here: CD8+ T cells sorted from PBMCs, sampled approximately 13 days after vaccination. This clonotype originated in a man aged 45 to 65 who received an inactivated influenza vaccine. V and J are TRBV19 and TRBJ1-1, with a possible D match to TRBD1 (5 bases). This CDR3 reads CTSGTGNTEAFF. The CDR3 nucleotides are TGTACTTCCGGGACGGGGAACACTGAAGCTTTCTTT. Drawing the rest from reference TRBV19 and TRBJ1-1, the complete variable domain is DGGITQSPKYLFRKEGQNVTLSCEQNLNHDAMYWYRQDPGQGLRLIYYSQIVNDFQKGDIAEGYSVSREKKESFPLTVTSAQKNPTAFYLCTSGTGNTEAFFGQGTRLTVV.